Below are 23 T cell receptor beta chains sequenced from a single sample in a study of ipilimumab plus nivolumab after autologous stem cell transplantation. The protocol was immunoSEQ multiplex PCR, while the TCRdb copy is restricted to in-frame clones and leaves out a portion. Of tens of thousands of clones in the sample, roughly 86% were seen once. The sample here was PBMCs, taken in a trial of ipilimumab plus nivolumab as post-transplant consolidation. The receptors stem from a male donor with diffuse large B-cell lymphoma.

V and J are TRBV15 and TRBJ1-1, with D hard to call. V lost 3 bases and J 4 bases, leaving 15 bases between the germline ends. CDR3 length equals 15 residues. CDR1 LNHNV and CDR2 YYDKDF come from the germline V gene (reference sequence). In nucleotides, the CDR3 is TGTGCCACCAGCAGCGAGGCGGGGTGGAGCACTGAAGCTTTCTTT. Encoded protein: CATSSEAGWSTEAFF.

The gene calls are TRBV4-1 and TRBJ1-2; 7 bases are shared with TRBD1. Germline CDR1 MGHRA, CDR2 YSYEKL. V lost 1 base, J lost 0 bases, and 5 bases stayed unmatched. CDR3 size: 16 residues. The CDR3 DNA follows: TGCGCCAGCAGCCAAGCCAGGACAGGATCTAACTATGGCTACACCTTC. Its translation is CASSQARTGSNYGYTF.

The gene calls are TRBV15 and TRBJ1-6; maybe TRBD1 (5 bases). V was cut by 0 bases and J by 10 bases, with 10 bases left in between. The length of the CDR3 is 14 residues. The germline V gene encodes CDR1 LNHNV and CDR2 YYDKDF (reference sequence). CDR3 nucleotide sequence: TGTGCCACCAGCAGAGATCTGGGGGACTCACCCCTCCACTTT. It yields the protein CATSRDLGDSPLHF.

The chain couples TRBV5-4 to TRBJ2-3; 11 bases match TRBD2. The germline CDR1 and CDR2 sequences are SGHNT and YYREEE (reference sequence). This CDR3 region has 14 residues. V was pared by 6 bases and J by 6 bases, with 6 bases of the junction left unmatched. Here the CDR3 DNA reads TGTGCCAGCAACCTAGCGGGGGGCCCCGATACGCAGTATTTT. Its protein is CASNLAGGPDTQYF.

The chain has TRBV9 and TRBJ1-1; a possible D gene is TRBD1 (5 bases). The length of the CDR3 is 15 residues. The germline V gene has CDR1 SGDLS and CDR2 YYNGEE. Trimming cost V 3 bases and J 5 bases, with 17 bases left between them. The CDR3 loop is CASSALMGGRTEAFF. CDR3 sequence (DNA): TGTGCCAGCAGCGCACTGATGGGGGGTAGGACTGAAGCTTTCTTT.

This chain uses TRBV13 with TRBJ2-3, with 9 bases identical to TRBD2. This CDR3 comprises 18 residues. The trim removed 5 bases at V and 6 bases at J, leaving 18 bases unmatched. Germline V CDR1 and CDR2: PRHDT, FYEKMQ (reference sequence). The CDR3 loop is CASSQGGIAGVYPDTQYF. The CDR3 nucleotides are TGTGCCAGCAGCCAGGGGGGCATAGCGGGGGTTTACCCCGATACGCAGTATTTT.

The V and J genes are TRBV5-1 and TRBJ2-1; D gene uncertain. This CDR3 region has 14 residues. Trimming stripped 0 bases from V and 4 bases from J, with 8 bases between. Germline-derived CDR1 and CDR2 are SGHRS and YFSETQ. CDR3 amino acids: CASSLAADYNEQFF. The CDR3 region has the DNA TGCGCCAGCAGCTTGGCCGCGGATTACAATGAGCAGTTCTTC. Drawing the rest from reference TRBV5-1 and TRBJ2-1, the complete variable domain is KAGVTQTPRYLIKTRGQQVTLSCSPISGHRSVSWYQQTPGQGLQFLFEYFSETQRNKGNFPGRFSGRQFSNSRSEMNVSTLELGDSALYLCASSLAADYNEQFFGPGTRLTVL.

V is TRBV14 and J is TRBJ1-6; the match to TRBD1 covers 7 bases. V dropped 4 bases and J dropped 7; count of bases not matched to a gene: 7. Germline V gene sequence: CDR1 SGHDN, CDR2 FVKESK. The CDR3 contains 15 residues. CDR3 nucleotides: TGTGCCAGCAGCCTGCGGACAGGTCGCAATTCACCCCTCCACTTT. This translates into CASSLRTGRNSPLHF.

The V gene is TRBV5-1, the J gene TRBJ1-1, with D hard to call. CDR1 and CDR2 from the germline V gene are SGHRS and YFSETQ. This CDR3 contains 13 residues. The ends were cut back, 0 bases at V and 3 bases at J, with 6 bases in the middle. The CDR3: CASSLAYDTEAFF. The CDR3 DNA sequence: TGCGCCAGCAGCTTGGCCTATGACACTGAAGCTTTCTTT.

The table lists this clone with a count of one. The chain couples TRBV9 to TRBJ2-1, with TRBD2 identical over 8 bases. Per the germline V gene, CDR1 is SGDLS and CDR2 is YYNGEE. CDR3 length: 13 residues. The junction had 6 bases not matched to a gene; V was cut back by 8 bases and J by 5 bases. In nucleotides, the CDR3 is TGTGCCAGTACAGCGGGGGATCACAATGAGCAGTTCTTC. It yields the protein CASTAGDHNEQFF. Supplemented by reference TRBV9 and TRBJ2-1, the full variable domain reads DSGVTQTPKHLITATGQRVTLRCSPRSGDLSVYWYQQSLDQGLQFLIQYYNGEERAKGNILERFSAQQFPDLHSELNLSSLELGDSALYFCASTAGDHNEQFFGPGTRLTVL.

The chain is built from TRBV5-1 and TRBJ1-6; TRBD1 matches 11 bases. The CDR3 totals 16 residues. The germline gives CDR1 SGHRS, CDR2 YFSETQ. V shed 0 bases and J 10 bases; nucleotides not matched to a gene: 6. CDR3 DNA: TGCGCCAGCAGCTTGGGGGGACAGGGGGTAAGATCACCCCTCCACTTT. It translates to CASSLGGQGVRSPLHF.

The V call is TRBV5-1, the J call TRBJ1-6; D not resolved. Germline assignment: CDR1 SGHRS and CDR2 YFSETQ. The CDR3 length is 14 residues. V was shortened by 1 base and J by 10 bases, with 12 bases between the two germline ends. The CDR3 loop is CASSLQPADSPLHF. CDR3 coding DNA: TGCGCCAGCAGCTTGCAACCTGCCGACTCACCCCTCCACTTT.

This chain connects TRBV11-1 to TRBJ2-7; 8 positions agree with TRBD2. Germline CDR1 reads SGHAT; CDR2 reads FQDESV (reference sequence). CDR3 length: 15 residues. After removal of 7 bases from V and 6 bases from J, the junction contained 14 bases not matched to a gene. This CDR3 reads CASTSSGAGVGEQYF. DNA of the CDR3: TGTGCCAGCACCTCTTCGGGAGCGGGGGTTGGCGAGCAGTACTTC.

The chain links TRBV4-1 to TRBJ2-6; D is unclear. The CDR3 length is 13 residues. Trimming removed 4 bases at V and 6 bases at J, with 7 bases between. The germline V gene has CDR1 MGHRA and CDR2 YSYEKL. The CDR3 sequence is CASSRPEANVLTF. The CDR3 DNA sequence: TGCGCCAGCAGCCGGCCCGAGGCCAACGTCCTGACTTTC.

The V call is TRBV7-2, the J call TRBJ1-1, with 7 bases lining up with TRBD1. The CDR3 loop spans 14 amino acids. Trimming at V came to 5 bases and at J to 2 bases, leaving 5 bases not matched to a gene. Germline-derived CDR1 and CDR2 are SGHTA and FQGNSA. CDR3 sequence: CASSPRQGNTEAFF. The CDR3 DNA reads as TGTGCCAGCAGCCCCCGACAGGGAAACACTGAAGCTTTCTTT.

V is TRBV27 and J is TRBJ1-3; TRBD1 aligns across 9 bases. The trim removed 8 bases at V and 2 bases at J, leaving 1 base unmatched. This CDR3 has 13 amino acids. Germline CDR1 is MNHEY and CDR2 is SMNVEV (reference sequence). DNA of the CDR3: TGTGCCAGCCGGGACAGGGCTGGAAACACCATATATTTT. It is translated as CASRDRAGNTIYF.

This chain joins TRBV6-4 and TRBJ2-3, with a weak D call TRBD2 (6 bases). The CDR3 contains 13 residues. Trimming took 6 bases from V and 5 from J, leaving 12 bases between them. Per the germline V gene, CDR1 is MRHNA and CDR2 is SNTAGT. The CDR3 reads CASSPGVEDTQYF. The CDR3 region has the DNA TGTGCCAGCAGCCCGGGGGTGGAAGATACGCAGTATTTT.

The chain recombines TRBV7-9 with TRBJ1-2, with D perhaps matching TRBD1 (5 bases). V shed 5 bases and J shed 4 bases, with 20 bases lying between them. The germline gives CDR1 SEHNR, CDR2 FQNEAQ (reference sequence). CDR3 size: 16 residues. In DNA, the CDR3 is TGTGCCAGCAGCCCCATGGGGGGAGGAGGGACCTATGGCTACACCTTC. This encodes CASSPMGGGGTYGYTF.

This clone was picked up a small number of times. V usage is TRBV10-3 and J usage is TRBJ1-1; 9 nucleotides agree with TRBD1. Trimming at V came to 10 bases and at J to 5 bases, leaving 5 bases not matched to a gene. The germline V gene encodes CDR1 ENHRY and CDR2 SYGVKD. The CDR3 loop spans 12 amino acids. This chain's CDR3 is CANGQGITEAFF. CDR3 DNA: TGTGCCAACGGACAGGGGATAACTGAAGCTTTCTTT.

The genes are TRBV6-5 and TRBJ1-1, with TRBD1 matching over 10 bases. The CDR3 sequence is 13 residues long. Germline trimming cut 4 bases from V and 11 bases from J; bases unmatched to any gene: 7. The germline V gene has CDR1 MNHEY and CDR2 SVGAGI. As DNA, the CDR3 is TGTGCCAGCAGTTTCGCCGGGACAGGGGTGGCTTTCTTT. Protein product: CASSFAGTGVAFF.

The chain combines TRBV9 with TRBJ2-2, with D unresolved. CDR3 length equals 13 residues. CDR1 is SGDLS and CDR2 is YYNGEE in the germline V gene. V was clipped by 2 bases and J by 5 bases, with 7 bases between them. CDR3 DNA sequence: TGTGCCAGCAGCGTGAGCATAACCGGGGAGCTGTTTTTT. Translated: CASSVSITGELFF. Filled out from reference TRBV9 and TRBJ2-2, the complete variable domain reads DSGVTQTPKHLITATGQRVTLRCSPRSGDLSVYWYQQSLDQGLQFLIQYYNGEERAKGNILERFSAQQFPDLHSELNLSSLELGDSALYFCASSVSITGELFFGEGSRLTVL.

This chain uses TRBV7-9 with TRBJ2-7; D not certain. Germline lookup yields CDR1 SEHNR and CDR2 FQNEAQ (reference sequence). This CDR3 is built from 12 residues. The V end was cut by 3 bases, the J end by 1 base, with 4 bases between. The DNA for the CDR3 is TGTGCCAGCAGCTTTACTTCCTACGAGCAGTACTTC. It codes for CASSFTSYEQYF.

The chain joins TRBV19 to TRBJ1-1; D possibly corresponds to TRBD1 (5 bases). Trimming removed 8 bases at V and 3 bases at J, with 13 bases between. Per germline, CDR1 LNHDA and CDR2 SQIVND (reference sequence). This CDR3 contains 13 residues. CDR3 sequence: CASVGGAYTEAFF. CDR3 coding DNA: TGTGCCAGTGTAGGAGGGGCTTACACTGAAGCTTTCTTT.